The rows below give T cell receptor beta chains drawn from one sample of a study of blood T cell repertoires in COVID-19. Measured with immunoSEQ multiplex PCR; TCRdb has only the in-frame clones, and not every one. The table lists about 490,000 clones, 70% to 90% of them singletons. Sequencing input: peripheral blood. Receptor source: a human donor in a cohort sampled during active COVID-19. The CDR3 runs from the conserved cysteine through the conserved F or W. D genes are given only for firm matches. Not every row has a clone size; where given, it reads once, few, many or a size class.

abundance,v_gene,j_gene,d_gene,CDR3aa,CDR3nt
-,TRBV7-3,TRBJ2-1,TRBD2,CASTRSGSKQFF,TGTGCCAGCACCCGAAGCGGGAGCAAGCAGTTCTTC
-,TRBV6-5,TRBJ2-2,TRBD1,CASRETGGSGELFF,TGTGCCAGCAGGGAGACAGGGGGATCCGGGGAGCTGTTTTTT
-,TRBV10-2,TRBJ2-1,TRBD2,CASTKREGWEQFF,TGCGCCAGCACTAAGCGGGAGGGCTGGGAGCAGTTCTTC
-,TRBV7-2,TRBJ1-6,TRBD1,CASSQHRQGSNSPLHF,TGTGCCAGCAGCCAACATAGACAGGGCAGTAATTCACCCCTCCACTTT
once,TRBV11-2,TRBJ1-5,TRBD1,CASSLTGGRNQPQHF,TGTGCCAGCAGCCTGACAGGGGGCAGAAATCAGCCCCAGCATTTT
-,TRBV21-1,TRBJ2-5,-,CVGGRYQETQYF,TGTGTAGGGGGCCGGTACCAAGAGACCCAGTACTTC
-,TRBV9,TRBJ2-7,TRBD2,CASSAGLDLYEQYF,TGTGCCAGCAGCGCGGGACTAGACCTCTACGAGCAGTACTTC
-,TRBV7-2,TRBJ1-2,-,CASSLVPGVAGYTF,TGTGCCAGCAGCTTAGTTCCAGGGGTTGCTGGCTACACCTTC
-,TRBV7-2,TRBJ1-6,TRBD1,CASSRDRGVYNSPLHF,TGTGCCAGCAGCAGGGACAGGGGTGTATATAATTCACCCCTCCACTTT
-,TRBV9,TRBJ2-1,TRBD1,CASSGGQAWNEQFF,TGTGCCAGCAGCGGGGGACAGGCATGGAATGAGCAGTTCTTC
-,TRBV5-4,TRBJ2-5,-,CASSWKAAGETQYF,TGTGCCAGCAGCTGGAAGGCGGCGGGAGAGACCCAGTACTTC
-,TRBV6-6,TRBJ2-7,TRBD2,CASSYPSGSTYEQYF,TGTGCCAGCAGTTACCCTAGCGGGTCCACCTACGAGCAGTACTTC
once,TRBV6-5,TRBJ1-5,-,CASSPGQYSNQPQHF,TGTGCCAGCAGCCCCGGACAGTATAGCAATCAGCCCCAGCATTTT
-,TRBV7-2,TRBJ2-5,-,CASSDRQDQETQYF,TGTGCCAGCAGCGACAGACAGGACCAAGAGACCCAGTACTTC